This T cell receptor (beta chain) stems from a study of T cells in Graves' hyperthyroidism and ophthalmopathy (dated by TCRdb to between 2017 and 2020). At the level of the whole study: Peripheral blood samples were taken at the time of initial diagnosis, prior to any treatment. TCR V-J signatures able to tell the groups apart were searched for in a discovery cohort of approximately 95 patients, of whom around 43 had Graves' ophthalmopathy and about 55 had stable Graves' hyperthyroidism. Prospective prediction of ophthalmopathy was tested in an independent validation cohort of approximately 19 hyperthyroidism patients and around 16 patients who later progressed to ophthalmopathy. For training and testing, the 95 to 100 patients in the discovery cohort were randomly divided in a 7:3 ratio. In addition, the study compared T-cell repertoires in thyroid tissue and in blood from 6 or 7 Graves' hyperthyroidism patients. Once sampling was done, hyperthyroidism patients were given methimazole at a starting dose of 30 mg daily, whereas ophthalmopathy patients were given high-dose intravenous methylprednisolone. The paper describes TCR Vbeta CDR3 sequencing of 120 to 150 peripheral blood samples, made up of some 42 ophthalmopathy patients, 70 to 75 hyperthyroidism patients and approximately 17 progressor patients. The study at large found these results: In validation, the model predicted progression to ophthalmopathy with 55% to 71% sensitivity and around 72% specificity, a median of approximately 6.7 months before onset. In cross-validation, a model built on a 13 V-J signature told ophthalmopathy apart from stable hyperthyroidism with about 90% sensitivity and 81% to 82% specificity, and in testing the same model reached 80%/75%. Most expanded thyroid clonotypes (frequency above 0.001) were also detected in blood, suggesting blood repertoires may reflect thyroid immune responses. Sample size was not statistically predetermined, and blinding of investigators to group allocation was not performed.

Moderately to severely active disease, a Clinical Activity Score of at least 3, a NOSPECS grade of at least 4, and a duration under 3 months were present in ophthalmopathy patients. Exclusion was applied to patients with uncontrolled infections, other autoimmune diseases, pregnancy or lactation. Diagnoses were based on clinical symptoms, serum thyroxine and TRAb, thyroid ultrasound and orbital computed tomography. Ficoll-Paque density gradient centrifugation was used to isolate PBMCs from 8 to 10 ml of fresh peripheral blood. Total RNA was extracted with Trizol reagent, and quality was checked on an Agilent 2100 Bioanalyzer. V lost 2 bases and J lost 6 bases, and the count of bases not matched to a germline gene is 2. The germline V gene encodes CDR1 MNHEY and CDR2 SVGAGI. From cysteine to phenylalanine, the CDR3 is 16 amino acids long. Solely the CDR3 DNA is kept, with 48 bases framed from the first base.

The TCR beta CDR3 regions were amplified from the RNA transcripts. The first round of RT-PCR for the TCR CDR3 was performed with the HTBI primer set and the Qiagen OneStep RT-PCR kit. Libraries were constructed in a second round of multiplex PCR, after which size selection and purification were carried out. Paired-end sequencing of the libraries was performed with 100 bp reads on an Illumina HiSeq2000. Processing in the source paper ran as follows. SOAPnuke was used to process the raw data, removing reads that contained adapters or uncalled bases, had a mean Phred below 15, or lacked an exact match to the constant primer or identifier. COPE v1.2.5 was used to merge high-quality paired reads, and clonotypes were defined as unique nucleotide sequences. MiTCR v1.1 was used to align clonotypes to the IMGT TRBV, TRBD and TRBJ reference segments. Only V-J combinations with frequency above 0.0001, covering 99% to 99.2% of repertoires, were analysed. The TCS score was defined as the ratio of F50 (clonal expansion) to E x V (chaos), calculated using BLOSUM62-based TCRdist between CDR3 peptides within each V-J. Welch's t-statistics and random forest reduced several hundred V-J features to 13, which were used in a naive Bayes classifier (R e1071). The raw public data were reprocessed by TCRdb itself: fastp quality trimming at Q25, MiXCR clonotype calling, in-frame beta chains only. One record per CDR3 amino acid sequence lists the most common genes and DNA. These V and J calls originate from TCRdb's pipeline instead of the authors' own analysis. In all, the sample holds some 490,000 distinct CDR3 sequences, and approximately 23% of those were seen once. The top ten clones comprise under 55% of the sample.

About this clonotype itself: Its cognate antigen has yet to be identified. It has no much larger one-base neighbor in the sample; base qualities were not kept.

In this chain, TRBV6-5 is recombined with TRBJ2-2, with TRBD2 matching 14 junction bases. The source of this sequence is a woman aged 70-85 years with Graves' ophthalmopathy. The sample comprised blood. The sequenced DNA: TGTGCCAGCAGTTACGGGACTAGCGGGAGAGCCGGGGAGCTGTTTTTT. The resulting protein is CASSYGTSGRAGELFF.